This T cell receptor (beta chain) was observed in a study of metastatic and nonmetastatic thyroid tumors. About the study: Peripheral blood and tumor or nodule samples from malignant and benign thyroid patients were compared. Study-level results: Benign nodules were reported to have significantly lower TCR beta diversity than malignant thyroid tumors, in blood and tumor.

The CDR3 consists of 14 residues. V shed 1 base and J 6 bases; nucleotides not matched to a gene: 6. Germline loops: CDR1 GTSNPN, CDR2 SVGIG (reference sequence). In the original processing: For papillary thyroid cancer, a distant-metastasis classifier was constructed from CDR3 differences observed across clinicopathological groups. TCRdb used MiXCR to call clones anew from the PCR reads. TCRdb's processing, not the study's, gives the V and J calls here. The table records about 52,000 clones, 17% of them present only once. All patients reached thyroid surgery having received no treatment beforehand. This clone was seen repeatedly, ten times or more. Its antigen is unidentified.

The specimen sequenced was blood. The receptor was derived from a female donor with papillary thyroid cancer or a benign thyroid nodule (not recorded which). Some clones in this sample may be carry-over from other donors' samples. The V call is TRBV30, the J call TRBJ1-5, with 7 bases aligning to TRBD1. CDR3 loop: CAWSGQGVGQPQHF. The CDR3, as DNA: TGTGCCTGGAGTGGACAGGGAGTGGGTCAGCCCCAGCATTTT.